These 15 T cell receptor beta chains originate from one sample sequenced in a study of beta chain features in type 1 diabetes (dated by TCRdb to 2016 to 2019). On the study overall, not on this receptor specifically: A moderate but significant shortening of TCRB CDR3 length was observed in type 1 diabetes patients in all four CD4+ subsets.

The library was made by the immunoSEQ multiplex PCR assay. The High Capacity cDNA Reverse Transcription Kit was used to reverse transcribe all of the isolated RNA, meaning that expressed TCRB transcripts were what got sequenced. TCRdb limited this immuneACCESS table to in-frame rearrangements with V and J called. A share of clones is missing; checked studies link under half to unresolved V genes, and the rest is unexplained. The table for this sample lists 600,000 to 700,000 clones; 9.5% to 15% of them were counted only once. The ten largest account for around 0.12% of the sample. Which antigens these TCRs recognize remains unknown. Specimen: naive CD4+ T cells from blood. This sample's cell subset or site label indicates: true naive CD4+ T cells. The receptors come from a man aged 25 to 40 with type 1 diabetes.

Only a few counts were recorded for this clone. The rearrangement joins TRBV18 to TRBJ2-7; no firm D call. Germline-derived CDR1 and CDR2 are KGHSH and LQKENI. Deletions cut 2 bases from V and 6 bases from J, with 11 bases between. The CDR3 spans 13 residues. CDR3: CASSPAAQPEQYF. DNA of the CDR3: TGTGCCAGCTCACCAGCGGCGCAGCCCGAGCAGTACTTC.

This clone was seen a handful of times. The rearrangement uses TRBV2 and TRBJ2-7, with 7 bases matching TRBD1. The CDR3 sequence is 14 residues long. V was pared by 6 bases and J by 5 bases, with 10 bases of the junction left unmatched. CDR1 is SNHLY and CDR2 is FYNNEI in the germline V gene. CDR3 coding DNA: TGTGCCAGCAGCGGGGACAGATCCCGCCACGAGCAGTACTTC. This encodes CASSGDRSRHEQYF.

There are a few counts of this clone. V is TRBV7-9 and J is TRBJ1-4; D is undetermined. CDR1 and CDR2 (germline): SEHNR, FQNEAQ (reference sequence). The CDR3 totals 15 residues. V dropped 5 bases and J dropped 2 bases, with 12 bases sitting between them. As DNA, the CDR3 is TGTGCCAGCAGCCCTATTCCGGGTACTAATGAAAAACTGTTTTTT. This codes for CASSPIPGTNEKLFF.

As regards this clone: Distinct nucleotide sequences in the sample also encode this CDR3. CDR3 sequence (DNA): TGCAGCGTACAGACAGGCACCTATGGCTACACCTTC. Translation: CSVQTGTYGYTF. V is TRBV29-1 and J is TRBJ1-2, with D maybe TRBD1 (6 bases). The CDR3 contains 12 residues. CDR1 and CDR2 (germline): SQVTM, ANQGSEA. The V end lost 6 bases, the J end lost 4 bases, and 12 bases lay between the germline ends.

In its sample, this clone was seen a few times. The V gene is TRBV14, the J gene TRBJ2-1, with 9 bases that match TRBD2. Germline CDR1 reads SGHDN; CDR2 reads FVKESK. CDR3 length: 15 residues. The V gene end was trimmed by 4 bases and the J gene end by 6 bases; junction bases not matched to a gene: 7. DNA for the CDR3: TGTGCCAGCAGCCGAAGTCTAGCGGGGTTCAATGAGCAGTTCTTC. It is translated as CASSRSLAGFNEQFF.

This clone has more than one count but fewer than ten. Different DNA sequences within this sample yield the same CDR3. The chain carries TRBV18 and TRBJ2-5; D unclear. In germline, CDR1 is KGHSH, CDR2 LQKENI. Trimming took 2 bases from V and 1 from J, leaving 5 bases between them. The CDR3 contains 13 residues. Written as DNA, the CDR3 is TGTGCCAGCTCACCAGTCAGCCAAGAGACCCAGTACTTC. This codes for CASSPVSQETQYF.

This clone was seen only a few times. J is TRBJ1-5 and V is TRBV6-1, with 10 bases identical to TRBD1. Unmatched junction bases numbered 7, after V lost 4 bases and J lost 4 bases. The CDR3 extends over 16 amino acids. Germline CDR1 MNHNS, CDR2 SASEGT. CDR3 region: CASSAGQGEANQPQHF. For the CDR3, the DNA is TGTGCCAGCAGTGCCGGACAGGGGGAGGCGAATCAGCCCCAGCATTTT.

This clone has only a few counts. The chain carries TRBV9 and TRBJ2-1; D is unclear. Germline V gives CDR1 SGDLS, CDR2 YYNGEE. The CDR3 consists of 15 residues. With 2 bases removed from V and 0 bases from J, the gap between germline ends came to 9 bases. CDR3 protein: CASSVRPDSYNEQFF. Here the CDR3 DNA reads TGTGCCAGCAGCGTCCGACCCGACTCCTACAATGAGCAGTTCTTC.

The J gene is TRBJ2-7, the V gene TRBV30; tentative D call: TRBD2 (6 bases). This CDR3 is built from 11 residues. The germline gives CDR1 GTSNPN, CDR2 SVGIG (reference sequence). V was cut by 5 bases and J by 2 bases, with 7 bases left in between. This CDR3 is CAWAGPYEQYF. CDR3 DNA sequence: TGTGCCTGGGCGGGACCCTACGAGCAGTACTTC.

V is TRBV7-9 and J is TRBJ2-3, with D unclear. The CDR3 spans 14 residues. Trimming removed 4 bases at V and 2 bases at J, with 10 bases between. Germline loops: CDR1 SEHNR, CDR2 FQNEAQ (reference sequence). CDR3 bases: TGTGCCAGCAGCTCTACGGCCAACACAGATACGCAGTATTTT. It codes for CASSSTANTDTQYF.

A few counts support this clone. This rearrangement joins TRBV5-1 to TRBJ1-2; 7 bases match TRBD1. The CDR3 is 15 residues long. Losses at the gene ends were 4 bases for V and 7 bases for J; bases not matched to a gene: 13. Germline V CDR1 and CDR2: SGHRS, YFSETQ. DNA of the CDR3: TGCGCCAGCAGCCAGGGGACAGAATTAGTCGGTGGCTACACCTTC. Its translation is CASSQGTELVGGYTF.

In this sample, this clone turned up a few times. V gene TRBV7-9 combines with J gene TRBJ2-7; 7 bases are a match to TRBD1. The CDR3 runs 16 residues. Germline CDR1 is SEHNR and CDR2 is FQNEAQ (reference sequence). V lost 5 bases and J lost 3; bases outside the gene matches: 13. CDR3 in DNA: TGTGCCAGCAGCCATAGTGGTAGGACAGGAAACTACGAGCAGTACTTC. It codes for CASSHSGRTGNYEQYF. Full variable domain (outside the CDR3, taken from reference TRBV7-9 and TRBJ2-7): DTGVSQNPRHKITKRGQNVTFRCDPISEHNRLYWYRQTLGQGPEFLTYFQNEAQLEKSRLLSDRFSAERPKGSFSTLEIQRTEQGDSAMYLCASSHSGRTGNYEQYFGPGTRLTVT.

The rearrangement uses TRBV10-3 and TRBJ2-1; 8 nucleotides match TRBD2. This CDR3 has 14 amino acids. J gave up 6 bases and V 2 bases, and 3 bases lay outside the gene matches. Germline lookup yields CDR1 ENHRY and CDR2 SYGVKD. In DNA form, the CDR3 reads TGTGCCATCAGTGAGCGGGGGGGCAGCAATGAGCAGTTCTTC. Translated, it gives CAISERGGSNEQFF.

In its sample, this clone was seen a few times. V usage is TRBV19 and J usage is TRBJ2-2; no reliable D call. Trimming shortened V by 4 bases and J by 6 bases, and 3 bases separated the two germline ends. The CDR3 totals 11 residues. Germline V gives CDR1 LNHDA, CDR2 SQIVND (reference sequence). CDR3 in DNA: TGTGCCAGTAGTAGGTCCGGGGAGCTGTTTTTT. This encodes CASSRSGELFF. Filled out from reference TRBV19 and TRBJ2-2, the complete variable domain reads DGGITQSPKYLFRKEGQNVTLSCEQNLNHDAMYWYRQDPGQGLRLIYYSQIVNDFQKGDIAEGYSVSREKKESFPLTVTSAQKNPTAFYLCASSRSGELFFGEGSRLTVL.

This clone turned up a few times. This chain links TRBV28 with TRBJ1-2, with D maybe TRBD1 (6 bases). V shed 6 bases and J shed 5 bases, with 16 bases lying between them. The CDR3 is 14 residues long. Germline values: CDR1 MDHEN, CDR2 SYDVKM. The CDR3 reads CASSRTGNSYGYTF. The CDR3 DNA reads as TGTGCCAGCAGCCGCACAGGGAACTCTTATGGCTACACCTTC.